This T cell receptor beta chain was captured by sequencing in a study of identical twins. Study-wide points: Modelling underestimated the level of out-of-frame TCR alpha sharing observed in monozygotic twins.

Healthy Caucasians alone served as donors. Deletions cut 6 bases from V and 8 bases from J, with 17 bases between. This CDR3 has 14 residues. Germline CDR1 is MNHNS and CDR2 is SASEGT. Template switching added a universal primer site, and cDNA bore unique molecular identifiers. MiXCR, applied by TCRdb to the 5' RACE reads, yields one record per CDR3 protein. The data hold fewer than 250,000 distinct CDR3 sequences, with about 7.3% observed a single time. This clonotype was counted only a few times. Antigen specificity is unknown. These records were also assigned to another study, of yellow fever vaccine responses in identical twins.

This TCR came from a woman in her late teens or twenties in good health. The chain is built from TRBV6-1 and TRBJ2-1, with D possibly called TRBD1 or TRBD2 (5 bases each). Sequenced: memory (CD45RO+) T cells sorted from blood. The CDR3 nucleotides are TGTGCCAGCAGCAGGGTAGATGGGACGGATGAGCAGTTCTTC. Translated, it gives CASSRVDGTDEQFF.